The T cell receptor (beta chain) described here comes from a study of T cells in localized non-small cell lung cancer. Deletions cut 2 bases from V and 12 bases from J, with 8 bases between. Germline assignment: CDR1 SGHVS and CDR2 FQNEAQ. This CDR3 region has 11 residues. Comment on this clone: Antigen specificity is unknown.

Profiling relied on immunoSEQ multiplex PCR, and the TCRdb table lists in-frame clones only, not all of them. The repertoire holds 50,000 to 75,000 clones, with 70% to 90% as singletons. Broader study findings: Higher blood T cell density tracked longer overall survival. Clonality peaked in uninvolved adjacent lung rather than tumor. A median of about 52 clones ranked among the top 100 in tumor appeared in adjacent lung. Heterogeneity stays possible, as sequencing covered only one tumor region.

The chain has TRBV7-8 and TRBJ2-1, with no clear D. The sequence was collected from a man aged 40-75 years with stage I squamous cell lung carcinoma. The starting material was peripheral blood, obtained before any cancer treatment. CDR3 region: CASSLSQVQFF. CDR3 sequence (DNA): TGTGCCAGCAGCTTATCCCAGGTGCAGTTCTTC.